The 24 T cell receptor beta chains below all came from one sample that was sequenced in a study of a mutant IDH1 vaccine in newly diagnosed glioma. These receptors' targets are unknown. Time point specified: week 47, end of study. The vaccine gave 300 ug of a 20-mer mutant IDH1 peptide subcutaneously per dose. Assay: immunoSEQ multiplex PCR; the TCRdb copy retains only in-frame clones and omits some. The sample gives 30,000 to 40,000 clones, approximately 90% of which show up once; 5% to 6% is in the top ten. The sample in question was PBMCs, obtained from a glioma patient whose treatment included an IDH1 peptide vaccine. Receptors originate from a woman aged 40 to 50 with glioma.

The chain joins TRBV6-6 to TRBJ2-3; no clear D. The CDR3 spans 12 residues. In germline, CDR1 is MNHNY, CDR2 SVGAGI (reference sequence). V lost 2 bases, J lost 6 bases, and 6 bases lay in between. The DNA for the CDR3 is TGTGCCAGCAGTTACAGGACGGATACGCAGTATTTT. Amino acid sequence: CASSYRTDTQYF.

This CDR3 is CASSAGQGAYEQYF. In DNA, the CDR3 is TGTGCCAGCAGCGCAGGTCAGGGGGCCTACGAGCAGTACTTC. The rearrangement uses TRBV2 and TRBJ2-7; 7 nucleotides match TRBD1. J gave up 2 bases and V 6 bases, and 7 bases lay outside the gene matches. The germline CDR1 and CDR2 sequences are SNHLY and FYNNEI. CDR3 length equals 14 residues.

The rearrangement links TRBV19 to TRBJ2-6; no definite D call. Trimming took off 5 bases at V and 3 bases at J, with 14 bases between the two ends. CDR1 and CDR2 (germline): LNHDA, SQIVND (reference sequence). This CDR3 is built from 16 residues. The CDR3 DNA is TGTGCCAGTAGTGTGCTTGGCCAAGGTGGGGCCAACGTCCTGACTTTC. Translated: CASSVLGQGGANVLTF.

The gene calls are TRBV19 and TRBJ2-2; D possibly corresponds to TRBD2 (5 bases). CDR1 and CDR2 from the germline V gene are LNHDA and SQIVND (reference sequence). The CDR3 contains 12 residues. Trimming pared 3 bases from V and 8 bases from J, leaving 7 bases between. CDR3 nucleotide sequence: TGTGCCAGTAGTATTCGGAGGGGGGAGCTGTTTTTT. Translated, it gives CASSIRRGELFF.

The rearrangement links TRBV2 to TRBJ2-7; TRBD1 agrees at 7 bases. Trimming cost V 2 bases and J 2 bases; bases outside gene matches: 6. The CDR3 extends over 15 amino acids. Germline CDR1 and CDR2: SNHLY and FYNNEI. Written as DNA, the CDR3 is TGTGCCAGCAGTGAACGAAGACAGGGAGCCTACGAGCAGTACTTC. Amino acids: CASSERRQGAYEQYF.

The chain carries TRBV2 and TRBJ2-3, with TRBD1 matching over 8 bases. The CDR3 length is 14 residues. Germline V CDR1 and CDR2: SNHLY, FYNNEI. The J segment lost 1 base and the V segment lost 8 bases, leaving 5 bases of the junction unmatched. CDR3 amino acids: CASAKTGGTDTQYF. The DNA of the CDR3 is TGTGCCAGCGCAAAGACAGGGGGCACAGATACGCAGTATTTT.

The V and J genes are TRBV25-1 and TRBJ2-2; the match to TRBD1 covers 8 bases. The CDR3 has 14 residues. V shed 6 bases, J shed 4 bases, and the junction held 4 bases outside the gene matches. Germline CDR1 and CDR2: MGHDK and SYGVNS. CDR3 loop: CASRDRAGTGELFF. CDR3 sequence (DNA): TGTGCCAGCAGGGACAGGGCGGGCACCGGGGAGCTGTTTTTT.

This clone was detected a few times. The chain carries TRBV4-1 and TRBJ1-5; tentatively, D is TRBD1 (5 bases). Germline V gene sequence: CDR1 MGHRA, CDR2 YSYEKL. This CDR3 comprises 19 residues. Trimming stripped 0 bases from V and 3 bases from J, with 21 bases between. CDR3 coding DNA: TGCGCCAGCAGCCAAGATAGTAGTACGGGGGGAAATAACAATCAGCCCCAGCATTTT. Its protein product is CASSQDSSTGGNNNQPQHF.

J is TRBJ2-5 and V is TRBV21-1; the table's D call, TRBD2, was not checked against the DNA. Judging by the DNA end, TRBJ2-7 fits better; the J call may be wrong. TRBV21-1 is labeled a pseudogene. The CDR3 loop spans 14 amino acids. The CDR3 DNA follows: TGTGCCAGCAGCAACCCCGGGAGGGGCTACGAGCAGTACTTC. Translated, it gives CASSNPGRGYEQYF.

V is TRBV14 and J is TRBJ1-1; D ambiguous. The CDR3 extends over 13 amino acids. CDR1 is SGHDN, CDR2 FVKESK, per germline. V lost 1 base and J lost 4, with 7 bases in between. The DNA of the CDR3 is TGTGCCAGCAGCCAAGTATCAGGCACTGAAGCTTTCTTT. Amino acid sequence: CASSQVSGTEAFF.

The chain combines TRBV2 with TRBJ2-7; TRBD1 aligns across 10 bases. The V and J ends lost 6 bases and 2 bases, in that order; junction bases with no gene match: 4. Germline V gene lookup returns CDR1 SNHLY and CDR2 FYNNEI. The CDR3 totals 14 residues. CDR3 coding DNA: TGTGCCAGCAGGACAGGGGGCCGGACCTACGAGCAGTACTTC. It codes for CASRTGGRTYEQYF.

The chain links TRBV10-1 to TRBJ2-1; D may be TRBD2 (6 bases). Germline values: CDR1 WNHNN, CDR2 SYGVQD (reference sequence). The ends were cut back, 5 bases at V and 7 bases at J, with 15 bases in the middle. This CDR3 has 14 residues. CDR3 in amino acids: CASSHPGVWNEQFF. CDR3 DNA sequence: TGCGCCAGCAGTCACCCGGGGGTATGGAATGAGCAGTTCTTC.

This chain joins TRBV7-3 and TRBJ2-5, with 13 bases identical to TRBD2. Germline CDR1 SGHTA, CDR2 FQGTGA. The CDR3 is made up of 17 amino acids. The V segment lost 2 bases and the J segment 1 base; nucleotides outside the gene matches: 4. CDR3 nucleotide sequence: TGTGCCAGCAGCTTAGGGACTAGCGGGACCCTCCAAGAGACCCAGTACTTC. It specifies CASSLGTSGTLQETQYF. The whole variable domain, filled in from reference TRBV7-3 and TRBJ2-5, reads GAGVSQTPSNKVTEKGKYVELRCDPISGHTALYWYRQSLGQGPEFLIYFQGTGAADDSGLPNDRFFAVRPEGSVSTLKIQRTERGDSAVYLCASSLGTSGTLQETQYFGPGTRLLVL.

The chain recombines TRBV5-6 with TRBJ1-1; D gene ambiguous. With 2 bases removed from V and 1 base from J, the gap between germline ends came to 6 bases. Germline values: CDR1 SGHDT, CDR2 YYEEEE. The CDR3 is 13 residues long. The CDR3 protein is CASSLGRNTEAFF. CDR3 bases: TGTGCCAGCAGCTTAGGGCGGAACACTGAAGCTTTCTTT.

The CDR3 nucleotides are TGCGCCAGCAGCCCCCTTCCCACAAGCTCCTACGAGCAGTACTTC. Protein: CASSPLPTSSYEQYF. The gene calls are TRBV4-1 and TRBJ2-7; D is uncertain. This CDR3 region has 15 residues. With 4 bases removed from V and 0 bases from J, the gap between germline ends came to 13 bases. The germline V gene encodes CDR1 MGHRA and CDR2 YSYEKL.

The chain combines TRBV6-5 with TRBJ1-2, with no clear D. The CDR3 covers 13 residues. V was shortened by 2 bases and J by 3 bases, with 7 bases between the two germline ends. The germline gives CDR1 MNHEY, CDR2 SVGAGI. For the CDR3, the DNA is TGTGCCAGCAGTTACGGCCAGCACTATGGCTACACCTTC. Its translation is CASSYGQHYGYTF.

The chain combines TRBV9 with TRBJ2-1; D is uncertain. Germline CDR1 SGDLS, CDR2 YYNGEE. CDR3 length equals 14 residues. The V and J ends lost 4 bases and 9 bases respectively, with 17 bases between them. CDR3 residues: CASSPSQDTGEQFF. For the CDR3, the DNA is TGTGCCAGCAGCCCCTCGCAAGATACGGGTGAGCAGTTCTTC.

This chain links TRBV4-2 with TRBJ2-6; the D gene is possibly TRBD1 (6 bases). The CDR3 loop spans 20 amino acids. V was shortened by 3 bases and J by 0 bases, with 21 bases between the two germline ends. Germline V gives CDR1 LGHNA, CDR2 YNFKEQ. The CDR3 DNA is TGTGCCAGCAGCCACGTCGGAAACAGGGACCTCGCCTCTGGGGCCAACGTCCTGACTTTC. It translates to CASSHVGNRDLASGANVLTF.

The J gene is TRBJ1-1, the V gene TRBV25-1, with TRBD1 as a possible D gene (6 bases). Germline V gene data show CDR1 as MGHDK and CDR2 as SYGVNS. CDR3 length: 14 amino acids. V shed 4 bases and J shed 4 bases, with 13 bases lying between them. The CDR3 sequence is CASSVDRRSTEAFF. CDR3 coding DNA: TGTGCCAGCAGTGTGGACAGACGGAGCACTGAAGCTTTCTTT. Drawing the rest from reference TRBV25-1 and TRBJ1-1, the complete variable domain is EADIYQTPRYLVIGTGKKITLECSQTMGHDKMYWYQQDPGMELHLIHYSYGVNSTEKGDLSSESTVSRIRTEHFPLTLESARPSHTSQYLCASSVDRRSTEAFFGQGTRLTVV.

The chain employs TRBV19 and TRBJ1-5, with no clear D. In germline, CDR1 is LNHDA, CDR2 SQIVND (reference sequence). V was clipped by 7 bases and J by 3 bases, with 13 bases between them. The CDR3 covers 14 residues. In DNA form, the CDR3 reads TGTGCCAGTACCAAGGCGGGGAACAATCAGCCCCAGCATTTT. As protein: CASTKAGNNQPQHF.

V is TRBV5-1 and J is TRBJ2-4, with 10 nucleotides matching TRBD2. This CDR3 spans 15 amino acids. Germline-derived CDR1 and CDR2 are SGHRS and YFSETQ. V trimming: 0 bases; J trimming: 4 bases; junction bases outside the gene matches: 1. The CDR3 reads CASSLASGGKNIQYF. The CDR3 DNA sequence: TGCGCCAGCAGCTTGGCTAGCGGGGGAAAAAACATTCAGTACTTC.

The chain is built from TRBV6-5 and TRBJ2-3, with D possibly matching TRBD2 (6 bases). Germline CDR1 reads MNHEY; CDR2 reads SVGAGI. Trimming took off 6 bases at V and 9 bases at J, with 19 bases between the two ends. CDR3 size: 14 residues. The CDR3 protein is CASRVGGDWGTQYF. CDR3 DNA sequence: TGTGCCAGCAGGGTGGGCGGGGACTGGGGGACGCAGTATTTT.

In this sample, this clone turned up a few times. The chain couples TRBV7-9 to TRBJ1-1; perhaps TRBD1 as D (6 bases). This CDR3 is built from 14 residues. The germline V and J ends were trimmed by 4 bases and 0 bases, with 9 bases remaining between them. Germline V lookup: CDR1 SEHNR, CDR2 FQNEAQ (reference sequence). CDR3 DNA sequence: TGTGCCAGCAGCTACAGGGAGATGAACACTGAAGCTTTCTTT. This translates into CASSYREMNTEAFF.

This chain joins TRBV29-1 and TRBJ1-1; 8 nucleotides line up with TRBD1. Germline V gene data show CDR1 as SQVTM and CDR2 as ANQGSEA. This CDR3 has 13 residues. V was clipped by 2 bases and J by 10 bases; unmatched bases: 9. CDR3 in DNA: TGCAGCGTTGAAAGGGACAGGAGTTTCGGAGCTTTCTTT. This sequence encodes CSVERDRSFGAFF.